The 10 T cell receptor beta chains in this list originate from one sample, sequenced in a study of yellow fever vaccine responses in identical twins. TCRdb redid the calling of the RT-PCR reads with MiXCR, one entry per CDR3 protein. This table has some 20,000 distinct CDR3 sequences, around four fifths appearing once. The material sequenced was T cells from blood (PBMCs), unsorted or a sorted subset (not recorded which), taken before or after yellow fever vaccination (not recorded which). These receptors were taken from a woman between 18 and 29 years old who received the yellow fever vaccine.

The chain combines TRBV3-1 with TRBJ2-3; the D is unclear. The CDR3 is 16 residues long. Trimming left V 1 base short and J 1 base short, with 12 bases between. The germline V gene has CDR1 LGHDT and CDR2 YNNKEL (reference sequence). Here the CDR3 DNA reads TGTGCCAGCAGCCAAGTTTTTGGTGGCCGCACAGATACGCAGTATTTT. It encodes CASSQVFGGRTDTQYF.

Details on this clonotype: Germline is not matched at one junction end, which may reflect a read error. This chain connects TRBV2 to TRBJ2-5, with a tentative D call TRBD1 (6 bases). Germline CDR1 reads SNHLY; CDR2 reads FYNNEI. This CDR3 contains 14 residues. The CDR3 nucleotides are TGTGCCAGCAGCGAAGCCGGACAAGGGGGAGTTCAGTACTTC. Translation: CASSEAGQGGVQYF.

The chain uses TRBV5-1 and TRBJ2-1; TRBD2 aligns across 8 bases. Germline V lookup: CDR1 SGHRS, CDR2 YFSETQ. The CDR3 runs to 15 residues. V gave up 4 bases and J gave up 11 bases; unmatched junction bases: 14. The CDR3 DNA reads TGCGCCAGCAGCCCGGACCGGCTACTAGCGGACCAGCAGTTCTTC. It is translated as CASSPDRLLADQQFF.

The V call is TRBV13, the J call TRBJ2-1; 11 bases line up with TRBD2. The V and J ends lost 8 bases and 8 bases, in that order; junction bases with no gene match: 8. Germline V gives CDR1 PRHDT, CDR2 FYEKMQ (reference sequence). This CDR3 has 14 residues. DNA of the CDR3: TGTGCCAGCCCACTAGCGGGGGATTCGTATGAGCAGTTCTTC. It translates to CASPLAGDSYEQFF.

The chain links TRBV6-1 to TRBJ1-2, with D perhaps TRBD1 (6 bases). This CDR3 has 14 amino acids. Trimming removed 7 bases from V and 6 bases from J, with 18 bases in between. CDR1 and CDR2 from the germline V gene are MNHNS and SASEGT. The CDR3 nucleotides read TGTGCCAGCACCTGGGGGGGCGGTTTGGATGGCTACACCTTC. Translated: CASTWGGGLDGYTF.

V gene TRBV20-1 combines with J gene TRBJ2-5, with D unclear. Per germline, CDR1 DFQATT and CDR2 SNEGSKA (reference sequence). This CDR3 comprises 14 residues. V was trimmed by 4 bases and J by 2 bases, leaving 14 bases between them. The CDR3 sequence is CSANDTPEQETQYF. CDR3 sequence (DNA): TGCAGTGCTAATGACACTCCAGAGCAAGAGACCCAGTACTTC.

This chain uses TRBV21-1 with TRBJ1-2; the table names TRBD1, a call not compared with the DNA. TRBV21-1 is tagged as a pseudogene. This CDR3 is 12 amino acids long. For the CDR3, the DNA is TGTGCCAGCAGTGCCCCTCTGAGGGGCTACACCTTC. This gives the protein CASSAPLRGYTF.

V gene TRBV7-1 combines with J gene TRBJ2-2, with D tentatively TRBD2 (5 bases). TRBV7-1 is noted as an ORF with a role that remains uncertain. The CDR3 spans 15 residues. V lost 6 bases and J 2 bases, leaving 13 bases between the germline ends. CDR3 amino acids: CASRGKGLNTGELFF. The CDR3 nucleotides read TGTGCCAGCAGGGGTAAAGGACTTAACACCGGGGAGCTGTTTTTT.

The rearrangement joins TRBV5-6 to TRBJ2-1; 10 bases are a match to TRBD1. The CDR3 runs 14 residues. Germline-derived CDR1 and CDR2 are SGHDT and YYEEEE. After removal of 4 bases from V and 6 bases from J, the junction contained 4 bases not matched to a gene. CDR3 nucleotides: TGTGCCAGCAGCCCCGGGACAGGGGCCAATGAGCAGTTCTTC. Translating it yields CASSPGTGANEQFF.

The rearrangement uses TRBV11-2 and TRBJ1-5, with D perhaps matching TRBD1 (6 bases). This CDR3 region has 14 residues. Germline assignment: CDR1 SGHAT and CDR2 FQNNGV. V was pared by 2 bases and J by 7 bases, with 12 bases between. CDR3 sequence: CASSLMGGEQPQHF. The CDR3 DNA reads as TGTGCCAGCAGCTTAATGGGGGGCGAACAGCCCCAGCATTTT.